These 25 T cell receptor beta chains were sequenced from one sample in a study of post-analysis software for immune sequencing data. These TCRs' antigens remain unknown. Study-level results: Comparison of patients with controls showed four or five TRBV segments more frequent in patients, TRBV5-6, TRBV5-1 and TRBV20-1 among them.

The authors incorporated unique molecular identifiers into the TCR beta cDNA libraries. Each CDR3 protein gets one entry after TCRdb re-called the PCR reads with MiXCR. The data contain hundreds of thousands of distinct CDR3 sequences, around 53% of them singletons. The sample consisted of blood. These receptors originate from a girl between 10 and 17 years old with multiple sclerosis.

The chain has TRBV20-1 and TRBJ1-1; D is possibly TRBD1 (5 bases). This CDR3 is built from 12 residues. Germline V CDR1 and CDR2: DFQATT, SNEGSKA (reference sequence). With 4 bases removed from V and 3 bases from J, the gap between germline ends came to 9 bases. CDR3: CSAKSGDTEAFF. In DNA, the CDR3 is TGCAGTGCTAAGTCGGGGGACACTGAAGCTTTCTTT.

This clonotype showed up just a few times. The V gene is TRBV12-3 or TRBV12-4, the J gene TRBJ2-7; possibly TRBD1 for D (5 bases). The CDR3 length is 13 residues. Trimming pared 4 bases from V and 0 bases from J, leaving 7 bases between. The CDR3 bases are TGTGCCAGCAGTTACAGGTTCTCCTACGAGCAGTACTTC. Translating gives CASSYRFSYEQYF.

V gene TRBV18 combines with J gene TRBJ2-7; the match to TRBD1 covers 9 bases. The CDR3 runs 15 residues. CDR1 and CDR2 (germline): KGHSH, LQKENI. J lost 3 bases, V lost 6 bases, and 9 bases had no gene match. CDR3 sequence: CASSRREDRGYEQYF. CDR3 nucleotides: TGTGCCAGCTCCCGCCGCGAGGACAGGGGCTACGAGCAGTACTTC.

This chain uses TRBV6-1 with TRBJ1-2; D remains ambiguous. The CDR3 runs to 16 residues. Trimming shortened V by 2 bases and J by 0 bases, and 13 bases separated the two germline ends. Per germline, CDR1 MNHNS and CDR2 SASEGT. The CDR3 DNA follows: TGTGCCAGCAGTGAACTGGCAGAATTAGCTAACTATGGCTACACCTTC. This sequence encodes CASSELAELANYGYTF.

The chain combines TRBV27 with TRBJ2-5; D may correspond to TRBD1 or TRBD2 (5 bases each). Trimming left V 2 bases short and J 4 bases short, with 20 bases between. Germline CDR1 is MNHEY and CDR2 is SMNVEV (reference sequence). The CDR3 runs to 17 residues. As DNA, the CDR3 is TGTGCCAGCAGTTTAGGGGTTCGGGACCCACGTCGAGAGACCCAGTACTTC. This translates into CASSLGVRDPRRETQYF.

The rearrangement uses TRBV12-3 or TRBV12-4 and TRBJ2-5; D gene ambiguous. The CDR3 runs 13 residues. The V gene lost 3 bases and the J gene lost 3 bases, with 8 bases spanning the gap. The CDR3 sequence: CASSFGLKETQYF. Written as DNA, the CDR3 is TGTGCCAGCAGTTTTGGGCTTAAAGAGACCCAGTACTTC.

The chain uses TRBV6-1 and TRBJ1-2; 7 nucleotides align to TRBD1. The CDR3 loop spans 14 amino acids. Germline CDR1 is MNHNS and CDR2 is SASEGT. V trimming: 4 bases; J trimming: 2 bases; junction bases outside the gene matches: 4. The CDR3 DNA follows: TGTGCCAGCAGTGTGGGGACAGTCAACTATGGCTACACCTTC. Translating it yields CASSVGTVNYGYTF.

The chain recombines TRBV10-3 with TRBJ2-7; D is ambiguous. This CDR3 is built from 11 residues. With 4 bases removed from V and 6 bases from J, the gap between germline ends came to 7 bases. Germline V CDR1 and CDR2: ENHRY, SYGVKD. DNA of the CDR3: TGTGCCATCAGTGGCGTCGGCGAGCAGTACTTC. The encoded protein is CAISGVGEQYF.

This clonotype has a count of ten or more. A read error may produce the germline difference seen at one junction end. V usage is TRBV5-1 and J usage is TRBJ2-7; 7 bases agree with TRBD1. This CDR3 region has 12 residues. The V gene's germline CDR1 is SGHRS and CDR2 YFSETQ. The CDR3 spells CASSSQGYEQYF. The CDR3 DNA follows: TGTGCCAGCAGTTCACAGGGGTACGAGCAGTACTTC.

This clonotype was observed a few times. The chain combines TRBV27 with TRBJ2-1; D could derive from TRBD1 or TRBD2 (5 bases each). CDR1 is MNHEY, CDR2 SMNVEV, per germline (reference sequence). The length of the CDR3 is 14 residues. Trimming removed 6 bases from V and 5 bases from J, with 14 bases in between. CDR3 residues: CASSELQGHNEQFF. The CDR3 DNA is TGTGCCAGCAGCGAATTGCAGGGACACAATGAGCAGTTCTTC.

V gene TRBV7-9 combines with J gene TRBJ2-6, with TRBD2 matching over 9 bases. Germline V gene data show CDR1 as SEHNR and CDR2 as FQNEAQ (reference sequence). This CDR3 region has 18 residues. The trim removed 2 bases at V and 0 bases at J, leaving 5 bases unmatched. In DNA form, the CDR3 reads TGTGCCAGCAGCTTATCGCTAGCGGGAAGCTCTGGGGCCAACGTCCTGACTTTC. Translating it yields CASSLSLAGSSGANVLTF.

The genes are TRBV11-1 and TRBJ2-6; a weak D match, TRBD2 (5 bases). V was shortened by 5 bases and J by 4 bases, with 30 bases between the two germline ends. CDR1 SGHAT and CDR2 FQDESV come from the germline V gene (reference sequence). The CDR3 has 21 residues. CDR3 bases: TGTGCCAGCAGCCCCCGACTCGAAGGTCTAGCCTCTTCTGCGGGGGCCAACGTCCTGACTTTC. It specifies CASSPRLEGLASSAGANVLTF.

The chain employs TRBV6-5 and TRBJ2-5, with 7 bases aligning to TRBD2. The germline V gene encodes CDR1 MNHEY and CDR2 SVGAGI. This CDR3 spans 15 amino acids. The junction had 6 bases not matched to a gene; V was cut back by 4 bases and J by 1 base. CDR3 loop: CASSSPSGAQETQYF. As DNA, the CDR3 is TGTGCCAGCAGTTCCCCTAGCGGAGCCCAAGAGACCCAGTACTTC.

In this sample, this clonotype turned up a few times. CDR3 loop: CSALTGTAGNIQYF. DNA for the CDR3: TGCAGTGCCTTGACCGGGACCGCAGGAAACATTCAGTACTTC. V usage is TRBV20-1 and J usage is TRBJ2-4; D tentatively fits TRBD1 or TRBD2 (5 bases each). Germline CDR1 and CDR2: DFQATT and SNEGSKA (reference sequence). This CDR3 region has 14 residues. Deletions cut 6 bases from V and 6 bases from J, with 18 bases between.

The chain combines TRBV20-1 with TRBJ2-5; D possibly corresponds to TRBD2 (5 bases). Trimming left V 3 bases short and J 5 bases short, with 13 bases between. Per the germline V gene, CDR1 is DFQATT and CDR2 is SNEGSKA (reference sequence). This CDR3 has 13 amino acids. The CDR3 reads CSARDLPSETQYF. CDR3 coding DNA: TGCAGTGCTAGGGACTTGCCCAGCGAGACCCAGTACTTC.

The CDR3 nucleotides are TGTGCCAGCAGCTTGTCGGGGTCGGCGGCACACGAGCAGTTCTTC. Residues: CASSLSGSAAHEQFF. The chain is built from TRBV5-6 and TRBJ2-1, with a weak D call TRBD2 (5 bases). CDR3 length equals 15 residues. Germline CDR1 and CDR2: SGHDT and YYEEEE. V was cut by 1 base and J by 10 bases, with 18 bases left in between.

The V and J genes are TRBV20-1 and TRBJ2-7, with TRBD2 matching over 8 bases. The CDR3 extends over 15 amino acids. Germline trimming cut 3 bases from V and 0 bases from J; bases unmatched to any gene: 7. From germline, CDR1 is DFQATT and CDR2 SNEGSKA (reference sequence). CDR3 nucleotides: TGCAGTGCTAGCGCGGGGGGCGTCCGCTCCTACGAGCAGTACTTC. This encodes CSASAGGVRSYEQYF.

V gene TRBV5-1 combines with J gene TRBJ2-3; possible D gene TRBD2, 5 bases. The CDR3 sequence is 17 residues long. Trimming shortened V by 0 bases and J by 2 bases, and 16 bases separated the two germline ends. Per the germline V gene, CDR1 is SGHRS and CDR2 is YFSETQ. The chain's CDR3 is CASSLAAGSIYTDTQYF. DNA for the CDR3: TGCGCCAGCAGCTTGGCGGCGGGTAGCATTTACACAGATACGCAGTATTTT. The entire variable domain, with the rest obtained from reference TRBV5-1 and TRBJ2-3, is as follows: KAGVTQTPRYLIKTRGQQVTLSCSPISGHRSVSWYQQTPGQGLQFLFEYFSETQRNKGNFPGRFSGRQFSNSRSEMNVSTLELGDSALYLCASSLAAGSIYTDTQYFGPGTRLTVL.

The J gene is TRBJ1-2, the V gene TRBV25-1; D gene ambiguous. Trimming stripped 6 bases from V and 4 bases from J, with 9 bases between. Germline CDR1 MGHDK, CDR2 SYGVNS. This CDR3 contains 12 residues. CDR3 sequence: CASRLGLYGYTF. In DNA form, the CDR3 reads TGTGCCAGCAGGTTAGGGCTCTATGGCTACACCTTC.

This clonotype was observed a single time. The junction differs from germline at one of its ends, possibly a read error. The chain recombines TRBV2 with TRBJ1-6; the D is unclear. CDR3 size: 12 residues. Germline loops: CDR1 SNHLY, CDR2 FYNNEI. The DNA for the CDR3 is TGTGTCAGCAGTGATCCTAATCCACCCCTCCACTTT. Protein product: CVSSDPNPPLHF.

This clonotype was observed a handful of times. CDR3 bases: TGTGCCAGCAGCTTAGATCGAGGCAGGAGCACAGATACGCAGTATTTT. Encoded protein: CASSLDRGRSTDTQYF. This sequence joins TRBV11-2 and TRBJ2-3; no definite D call. This CDR3 has 16 residues. Germline CDR1 and CDR2: SGHAT and FQNNGV. V was pared by 0 bases and J by 0 bases, with 10 bases between. Using reference TRBV11-2 and TRBJ2-3 for the parts outside the CDR3, the full variable domain is EAGVAQSPRYKIIEKRQSVAFWCNPISGHATLYWYQQILGQGPKLLIQFQNNGVVDDSQLPKDRFSAERLKGVDSTLKIQPAKLEDSAVYLCASSLDRGRSTDTQYFGPGTRLTVL.

This clonotype has only a few counts. This sequence joins TRBV5-1 and TRBJ2-5; D gene ambiguous. V was shortened by 4 bases and J by 5 bases, with 15 bases between the two germline ends. CDR3 length: 14 amino acids. CDR1 and CDR2 (germline): SGHRS, YFSETQ. CDR3 DNA sequence: TGCGCCAGCAGCATACCCAGATCCGGGGAGACCCAGTACTTC. Its protein product is CASSIPRSGETQYF. The entire variable domain, with the rest obtained from reference TRBV5-1 and TRBJ2-5, is as follows: KAGVTQTPRYLIKTRGQQVTLSCSPISGHRSVSWYQQTPGQGLQFLFEYFSETQRNKGNFPGRFSGRQFSNSRSEMNVSTLELGDSALYLCASSIPRSGETQYFGPGTRLLVL.

In its sample, this clonotype was seen once. The junction shows a germline mismatch at one end, possibly a read error. CDR3 sequence reads: CATGDSYGYTF. CDR3 DNA: TGTGCCACCGGTGACAGCTATGGCTACACCTTC. The chain is built from TRBV24-1 and TRBJ1-2; a possible D gene is TRBD1 (5 bases). This CDR3 comprises 11 residues. Germline V gives CDR1 KGHDR, CDR2 SFDVKD.

This rearrangement joins TRBV7-2 to TRBJ2-5; either TRBD1 or TRBD2 may fit D (6 bases each). Trimming pared 1 base from V and 8 bases from J, leaving 17 bases between. In germline, CDR1 is SGHTA, CDR2 FQGNSA. This CDR3 spans 15 amino acids. The CDR3 coding sequence is TGTGCCAGCAGCTTAGGTACAGACGGGGGCCGAACCCAGTACTTC. Protein: CASSLGTDGGRTQYF.

This chain links TRBV7-2 with TRBJ2-7, with TRBD2 identical over 8 bases. Trimming at V came to 5 bases and at J to 0 bases, leaving 3 bases not matched to a gene. The CDR3 totals 14 residues. CDR1 and CDR2 from the germline V gene are SGHTA and FQGNSA. CDR3 nucleotides: TGTGCCAGCAGCCTGACTAGCGCCTCCTACGAGCAGTACTTC. Encoded protein: CASSLTSASYEQYF.